The subject of this entry is one T cell receptor (beta chain). No antigen is known for it. The data were obtained in a study of OX40 agonist ivuxolimab in advanced cancers. Study background: At 0.01 to 10 mg/kg, ivuxolimab was administered intravenously to patients every 2 weeks. Averaging roughly 60 years in age, with a range of roughly 20 to 80, the cohort was approximately 87% male. More than 35% of patients had received prior checkpoint inhibitor therapy.

V gave up 3 bases and J gave up 9 bases, with 12 bases separating them. The CDR3 consists of 13 residues. CDR1 SGHNT and CDR2 YENEEA come from the germline V gene. Generated by immunoSEQ multiplex PCR, the TCRdb table keeps only in-frame clones and is missing some. Among roughly 56,000 clones listed, around nine tenths were seen once. Study-level points and caveats: Among T cells, CD8+ cells averaged more expanded clones than CD4+ cells.

The source of this sequence is an adult with an advanced solid tumor such as melanoma, head and neck, liver or kidney cancer. The chain couples TRBV11-3 to TRBJ2-1; possible D gene TRBD2, 6 bases. Sequenced here: CD4+ or CD8+ T cells sorted from blood, sampled in a trial of the OX40 agonist ivuxolimab. CDR3 sequence (DNA): TGTGCCAGCAGCTTCGTTGGGGGAGGTGAGCAGTTCTTC. Its translation is CASSFVGGGEQFF.